One sample yielded the 9 T cell receptor beta chains listed below, sequenced in a study of cytomegalovirus exposure and HLA in healthy donors. Primers: 60 Vbeta forward and 13 Jbeta reverse. The data were produced by immunoSEQ multiplex PCR, yet TCRdb's version contains in-frame clones alone and is incomplete. The sample gives 100,000 to 150,000 clones, roughly 80% of which show up once; roughly 0.9% is in the top ten. Sample: PBMCs. The receptors stem from a woman between 55 and 75 years old in good health and CMV-seronegative.

The chain carries TRBV4-2 and TRBJ2-3, with 7 nucleotides matching TRBD1. This CDR3 comprises 15 residues. Germline CDR1 reads LGHNA; CDR2 reads YNFKEQ. V shed 2 bases, J shed 0 bases, and the junction held 2 bases outside the gene matches. CDR3 sequence reads: CASSQRDSSTDTQYF. The CDR3, as DNA: TGTGCCAGCAGCCAACGGGACAGTAGCACAGATACGCAGTATTTT.

V usage is TRBV4-1 and J usage is TRBJ1-1, with 9 bases identical to TRBD1. The CDR3 runs 16 residues. J was trimmed by 6 bases and V by 2 bases; bases with no gene match: 10. The germline V gene encodes CDR1 MGHRA and CDR2 YSYEKL. In DNA, the CDR3 is TGCGCCAGCAGCCAACCATCCCGAGACAGGGGGGCTGAAGCTTTCTTT. The encoded protein is CASSQPSRDRGAEAFF.

DNA of the CDR3: TGCGCCAGCAGCCAGTTCTCCCTCGGGGGACAGTCAAACACTGAAGCTTTCTTT. Residues: CASSQFSLGGQSNTEAFF. J is TRBJ1-1 and V is TRBV4-1; 7 positions match TRBD1. Losses at the gene ends were 3 bases for V and 2 bases for J; bases not matched to a gene: 15. The germline gives CDR1 MGHRA, CDR2 YSYEKL. The CDR3 sequence is 18 residues long.

This clone was seen just once. The chain couples TRBV7-3 to TRBJ2-3; D perhaps matches TRBD1 (5 bases). Germline CDR1 SGHTA, CDR2 FQGTGA. CDR3 length: 17 residues. The V end lost 2 bases, the J end lost 0 bases, and 15 bases lay between the germline ends. In DNA form, the CDR3 reads TGTGCCAGCAGCTTATCCGGGTGGGGCTCTAGCACAGATACGCAGTATTTT. Encoded protein: CASSLSGWGSSTDTQYF. The complete variable domain, with remaining parts taken from reference TRBV7-3 and TRBJ2-3, reads GAGVSQTPSNKVTEKGKYVELRCDPISGHTALYWYRQSLGQGPEFLIYFQGTGAADDSGLPNDRFFAVRPEGSVSTLKIQRTERGDSAVYLCASSLSGWGSSTDTQYFGPGTRLTVL.

V gene TRBV5-1 combines with J gene TRBJ2-3, with 9 nucleotides matching TRBD1. Looked up from germline, CDR1 is SGHRS and CDR2 is YFSETQ. Unmatched junction bases numbered 3, after V lost 0 bases and J lost 1 base. This CDR3 region has 16 residues. As DNA, the CDR3 is TGCGCCAGCAGCTTGGCTGGACAGGGGCGCACAGATACGCAGTATTTT. This codes for CASSLAGQGRTDTQYF.

The rearrangement links TRBV19 to TRBJ1-1; D possibly corresponds to TRBD1 (6 bases). Trimming removed 9 bases at V and 5 bases at J, with 22 bases between. Germline values: CDR1 LNHDA, CDR2 SQIVND (reference sequence). There are 15 residues in the CDR3. CDR3 amino acids: CASCPGTLEGTEAFF. CDR3 bases: TGTGCCAGCTGCCCCGGGACACTTGAGGGGACTGAAGCTTTCTTT.

This chain joins TRBV5-1 and TRBJ2-2, with D perhaps TRBD2 (6 bases). V was cut by 6 bases and J by 9 bases, with 18 bases left in between. The germline V gene has CDR1 SGHRS and CDR2 YFSETQ. The CDR3 has 14 residues. CDR3 in amino acids: CASTDPGGGRELFF. DNA for the CDR3: TGCGCCAGCACAGACCCCGGGGGAGGCCGGGAGCTGTTTTTT.

This chain links TRBV5-1 with TRBJ1-2, with D unresolved. Germline CDR1 is SGHRS and CDR2 is YFSETQ. Trimming took off 4 bases at V and 6 bases at J, with 16 bases between the two ends. This CDR3 has 14 amino acids. CDR3 sequence reads: CASSPKSSRDGYTF. Here the CDR3 DNA reads TGCGCCAGCAGCCCCAAATCATCCCGGGATGGCTACACCTTC.

The rearrangement joins TRBV5-1 to TRBJ2-7, with 11 bases identical to TRBD2. CDR1 is SGHRS, CDR2 YFSETQ, per germline. The trim removed 5 bases at V and 5 bases at J, leaving 9 bases unmatched. The CDR3 has 15 amino acids. The CDR3 spells CASRSTSGSWDEQYF. For the CDR3, the DNA is TGCGCCAGCAGGTCAACTAGCGGGAGTTGGGACGAGCAGTACTTC. The entire variable domain, with the rest obtained from reference TRBV5-1 and TRBJ2-7, is as follows: KAGVTQTPRYLIKTRGQQVTLSCSPISGHRSVSWYQQTPGQGLQFLFEYFSETQRNKGNFPGRFSGRQFSNSRSEMNVSTLELGDSALYLCASRSTSGSWDEQYFGPGTRLTVT.